Included here is one T cell receptor beta chain sequence, with context. This clonotype was seen only once. Its antigen has not been determined. It has no much larger one-base neighbor in the sample; base qualities were not kept. From the cysteine up to the phenylalanine, the CDR3 has a length of 14 residues. The retained sequence is limited to the CDR3, 42 bases, with the frame set at the first base. From the germline V gene (reference sequence), CDR1 is SGHKS and CDR2 is YYEKEE. The trim is 3 bases for V and 4 bases for J, with a gap of 10 bases between the germline ends. This sample was taken from a study of blood T cells in healthy people across ages (dated by TCRdb to between 2014 and 2017). Regarding the complete study: Template switching captured roughly one uniquely barcoded TCR beta cDNA molecule per two T cells in model experiments. The study measured age-related changes in TCR beta repertoire diversity using deep sequencing normalized with unique cDNA molecular identifiers. Donors were grouped into four age groups: young (average about 15 years), middle-aged (roughly 37), aged (approximately 58) and long-lived (about 82). Donors of different ages were randomly distributed across sequencing lanes to avoid experimental bias. Two additional independent replicas of 1 million unique cDNA reads from the same blood draw were analyzed for two donors (one aged 18 to 30 and one aged 80 or older). The investigation overall reported the following: Observed TCR beta diversity per million T cells fell roughly linearly with age, and a significant reduction was already apparent by age around 39. Since profiling was done on bulk unsorted PBMCs, naive and antigen-experienced compartments could not be conclusively compared. Donor CMV infection status was unknown, potentially confounding age-related changes in expanded clonotypes. Compared with the aged group, the long-lived group had more naive CD4+ T cells, fewer expanded clones and increased TCR diversity, suggesting age selection. Estimates of total diversity from one million sequenced T cells were regarded as lower bounds and underestimates. A strong correlation was found between observed TCR beta diversity and the percentage of naive T cells measured by flow cytometry.

The donors were roughly 39 Caucasian individuals from Russia, aged 6 to 90 years, who were systemically healthy. Approximately 11 milliliters of peripheral blood were drawn from each donor into EDTA-treated Vacutainer tubes. Ficoll-Paque density-gradient centrifugation was used to isolate PBMCs, with at least 6 million obtained per sample. Total RNA was extracted from PBMCs with Trizol reagent, with at least 5 micrograms obtained per sample. The percentages of naive CD45RAhigh/CD27high T cells were determined by flow cytometry on a PBMC aliquot from every donor. Libraries were constructed by 5' RACE. TCRdb records Illumina HiSeq 2500 as the sequencer. A second 7 to 11 cycle PCR used a sample-barcoded 5' primer and a J-beta primer mix. Each TCR beta cDNA molecule received a unique molecular identifier from a template-switch 5' adaptor carrying 12 random nucleotides. At least 2.5 million CDR3-containing paired-end reads were obtained from each sample. The Mint cDNA synthesis kit, primed by a TRBC-specific oligonucleotide, was used to synthesize first-strand cDNA from all RNA. All cDNA was treated with uracil-DNA glycosylase and then went through a first 18-cycle PCR with the universal primers M1SS and BC2_uni_R. On the authors' methods: For normalization, 1 million high-quality reads were randomly selected from each sample, with every read carrying a distinct molecular identifier. Reads sharing molecular identifiers were discarded rather than binned into consensus sequences. MiTCR, set to a Q25 quality threshold and the strictest error-elimination algorithm, was used for CDR3 identification, clonotype clustering and error correction. A nonparametric unseen species model using Euler transformation provided a lower-bound estimate of total TCR beta diversity. TCRdb ran its own pipeline on the public reads, namely fastp trimming at Q25 and MiXCR clone calling, and kept in-frame beta chains. Here each entry gathers all rows of one CDR3 protein and keeps the most common genes and DNA. The V and J calls follow TCRdb's processing rather than the paper's. The sample data list about 1.4 million distinct CDR3 sequences, and 55% to 75% of these were observed just once. 6.7% of the sample is taken by the ten largest.

The chain was built from TRBV5-5 and TRBJ2-2; the D gene is possibly TRBD1 or TRBD2, with 5 bases matching each. The sequenced material came from blood. The clonotype originates from a man younger than 30 in good health. The base sequence is TGTGCCAGCAGCTGGGGGTTGAGCACCGGGGAGCTGTTTTTT. The resulting protein is CASSWGLSTGELFF.